This paragraph reports one TCR beta chain. Its antigen target is currently unknown. Base quality data are lacking; no much larger clone is found one base away. The data belong to a study of blood T cell repertoires in COVID-19 (dated by TCRdb to 2018 to 2021). For context, the study as a whole: Collaborator samples came from the United States, Italy and Spain and covered acute and convalescent phases of COVID-19. The material from the prospective study consisted of cDNA or gDNA derived from T cells, B-cell-depleted T cells, or PBMCs. Where HLA class I and class II types were available, the types were taken from metadata supplied by the sample provider, not from assay-based typing. Samples came from the ongoing ImmuneRACE study (first 160 participants) plus 1,254 subjects from 6 global collaborators. Sample metadata almost always included a de-identified subject ID, COVID-19 status, age in years and sex. Deeply sampled blood TCRbeta repertoires from subjects exposed to, actively infected with, or recovered from COVID-19 were included in the dataset. A freely available public database, intended as a resource for researchers studying the immune response to SARS-CoV-2, is where the repertoires were released.

Collaborating institutions collected whole blood in K2EDTA tubes following their own protocols. For TCRbeta analysis, collaborator samples were shipped as frozen whole blood, as isolated PBMCs, or as DNA extracted from either sample type. The immunoSEQ Assay, a bias-controlled multiplex PCR, was used to amplify TCRbeta CDR3 regions from genomic DNA. As for the original processing: Nucleated cell counts per sample were estimated from amplification of reference gene primers within the assay. To quantify the absolute abundance of each unique TCRbeta CDR3 rearrangement, sequence reads were collapsed and filtered. For each sample, productive Simpson clonality was calculated as the square root of Simpson's diversity index over productive rearrangements. As stored in TCRdb, this immuneACCESS dataset retains in-frame rearrangements with V and J assigned. A fraction of the clones does not appear; measured against another copy, unresolved V genes explain less than half of the discrepancy, and the remainder lacks a known reason. V and J calls and clone size are as listed in that table; D and trimming were resolved from the DNA. For this sample there are about 200,000 clones; more than 85% appear just once. Over 2.5% of the sample is taken by the ten largest.

At the junction V is shortened by 5 bases and J by 6 bases, with 11 bases in between. The CDR3, cysteine through phenylalanine, is 12 amino acids long. The only DNA kept is the CDR3, 36 bases in frame from the first base. Via the germline V gene, CDR1 is SGHTA and CDR2 FQGNSA. Paper-wide results and their limitations: How much clinical and demographic metadata was included differed by source and by participant, and the metadata was provided uncurated.

The clonotype was recovered from a man between 60 and 70 years old with acute or convalescent COVID-19. The chain is encoded by TRBV7-2 joined to TRBJ2-7; confidence is insufficient to name the D gene. The sequencing sample was made of peripheral blood. The nucleotide sequence reads as follows: TGTGCCAGCAGCCTTACATTCCGCGAGCAGTACTTC. Its protein is CASSLTFREQYF.